The 5 T cell receptor beta chains reported below all come from one sample, sequenced in a study of blood T cell repertoires in COVID-19. Repertoires were generated with immunoSEQ multiplex PCR, while TCRdb's copy carries only in-frame clones and drops some. The table records roughly 67,000 clones, more than 60% of them present only once. Sequences were obtained from peripheral blood. These receptors were taken from a human donor in a cohort sampled during active COVID-19.

CDR3 nucleotide sequence: TGTGCCAGCAGCCTAGCGGGGGGGGGCCACAATGAGCAGTTCTTC. Protein sequence: CASSLAGGGHNEQFF. The J gene is TRBJ2-1, the V gene TRBV2; 12 bases agree with TRBD2. Per germline, CDR1 SNHLY and CDR2 FYNNEI. The CDR3 is made up of 15 amino acids. V shed 6 bases, J shed 5 bases, and the junction held 5 bases outside the gene matches.

This chain connects TRBV9 to TRBJ2-7; 10 bases match TRBD2. CDR3 length: 14 amino acids. Germline values: CDR1 SGDLS, CDR2 YYNGEE. With V trimmed by 4 bases and J by 3 bases, 4 bases remained unmatched. In DNA form, the CDR3 reads TGTGCCAGCAGCCCGAGGACTAGCGGCTACGAGCAGTACTTC. As protein: CASSPRTSGYEQYF.

This clone was observed once. The chain has TRBV6-6 and TRBJ2-7; perhaps TRBD1 as D (5 bases). CDR3 size: 13 residues. Trimming stripped 4 bases from V and 3 bases from J, with 10 bases between. Germline values: CDR1 MNHNY, CDR2 SVGAGI (reference sequence). CDR3 DNA sequence: TGTGCCAGCAGTTTGGACACATACTACGAGCAGTACTTC. Translated, it gives CASSLDTYYEQYF.

The gene calls are TRBV19 and TRBJ2-3, with 10 bases lining up with TRBD1. J gave up 6 bases and V 5 bases, and 8 bases lay outside the gene matches. The CDR3 runs 15 residues. From germline, CDR1 is LNHDA and CDR2 SQIVND (reference sequence). The CDR3 protein is CASSSGTGAWDTQYF. Written as DNA, the CDR3 is TGTGCCAGTAGTTCCGGGACAGGGGCTTGGGATACGCAGTATTTT.

This clone was counted a few times. This chain joins TRBV10-2 and TRBJ1-6; D unresolved. The ends were cut back, 4 bases at V and 7 bases at J, with 11 bases in the middle. Per the germline V gene, CDR1 is WSHSY and CDR2 is SAAADI. The CDR3 runs to 14 residues. In DNA, the CDR3 is TGCGCCAGCAGTGCGGCCGGAGGGAATTCACCCCTCCACTTT. It translates to CASSAAGGNSPLHF.